This TCR beta chain comes out of a study of shared clonotypes between healthy human individuals. For the study at large: Each donor contributed plates that comprised three CD4 naive, three CD4 memory, two CD8 naive and one CD8 memory.

The donors were adults (healthy and HIV-negative) with no recent acute infections or vaccinations. Trimming took 2 bases from V and 0 from J, leaving 10 bases between them. Germline-derived CDR1 and CDR2 are KGHSH and LQKENI. The CDR3 is made up of 15 amino acids. General study findings and limits: Across four donors, naive CD4 shared roughly 5%, naive CD8 approximately 3.5%, memory CD4 2% to 2.5%, memory CD8 approximately 0.4%. Compared with clonotypes that all four donors shared, non-shared clonotypes had lower generation probabilities.

On this clone: Its antigen is as yet unknown.

Clones were read by immunoSEQ multiplex PCR, and TCRdb kept only the in-frame ones, dropping some. The repertoire includes about 1 million clones, more than 75% of them detected once, and more than 0.5% sits in the top ten. This receptor was taken from a man aged 18 to 30 in good health. Some clones in this sample may be carry-over from other donors' samples. Specimen: memory CD4+ T cells from PBMCs. The subset here: CD45RA-negative fraction. The chain joins TRBV18 to TRBJ1-1; D may be TRBD1 (5 bases). CDR3 nucleotide sequence: TGTGCCAGCTCACCAGGGGGGGGTGTGAACACTGAAGCTTTCTTT. Translated, it gives CASSPGGGVNTEAFF. The full variable domain, with the rest looked up from reference TRBV18 and TRBJ1-1, is NAGVMQNPRHLVRRRGQEARLRCSPMKGHSHVYWYRQLPEEGLKFMVYLQKENIIDESGMPKERFSAEFPKEGPSILRIQQVVRGDSAAYFCASSPGGGVNTEAFFGQGTRLTVV.